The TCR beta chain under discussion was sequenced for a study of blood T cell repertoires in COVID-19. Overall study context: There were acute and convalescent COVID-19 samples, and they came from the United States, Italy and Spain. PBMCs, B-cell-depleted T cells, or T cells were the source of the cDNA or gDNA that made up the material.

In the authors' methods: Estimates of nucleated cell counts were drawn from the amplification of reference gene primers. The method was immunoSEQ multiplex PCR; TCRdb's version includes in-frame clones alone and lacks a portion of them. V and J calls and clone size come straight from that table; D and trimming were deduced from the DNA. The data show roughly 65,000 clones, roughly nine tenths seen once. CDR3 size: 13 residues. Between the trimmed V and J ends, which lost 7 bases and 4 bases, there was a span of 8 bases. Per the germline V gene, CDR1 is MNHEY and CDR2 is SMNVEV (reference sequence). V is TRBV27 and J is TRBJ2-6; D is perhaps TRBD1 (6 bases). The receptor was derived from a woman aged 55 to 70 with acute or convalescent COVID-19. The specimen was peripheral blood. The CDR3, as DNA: TGTGCCAGCAAAGGGGGAGGGGCCAACGTCCTGACTTTC. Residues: CASKGGGANVLTF.